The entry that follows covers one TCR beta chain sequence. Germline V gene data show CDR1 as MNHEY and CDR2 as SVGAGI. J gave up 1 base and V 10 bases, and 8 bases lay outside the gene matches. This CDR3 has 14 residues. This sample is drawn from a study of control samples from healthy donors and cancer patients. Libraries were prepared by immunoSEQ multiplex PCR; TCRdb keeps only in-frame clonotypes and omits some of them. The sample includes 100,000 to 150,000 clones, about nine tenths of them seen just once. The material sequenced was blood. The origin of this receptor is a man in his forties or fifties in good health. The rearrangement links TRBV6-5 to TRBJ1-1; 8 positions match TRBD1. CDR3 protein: CATKLGTGNTEAFF. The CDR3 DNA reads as TGTGCCACCAAGTTGGGGACAGGGAACACTGAAGCTTTCTTT.